One sample yielded the 20 T cell receptor beta chains listed below, sequenced in a study of T cells in Graves' hyperthyroidism and ophthalmopathy (dated by TCRdb to the late 2010s). The library relied on multiplex PCR. The listed sequencing device is Illumina HiSeq 2000. The TCR beta CDR3 regions were amplified from the RNA transcripts. The first round of RT-PCR for the TCR CDR3 was performed with the HTBI primer set and the Qiagen OneStep RT-PCR kit. The raw public reads went through TCRdb reprocessing: fastp at Q25, MiXCR clone calling, in-frame beta chains kept. Every distinct CDR3 protein forms one entry, paired with its most common genes and DNA. The sample records 480,000 or so distinct CDR3 sequences, under 15% of which are singletons. The ten largest clones represent 15% to 20% of the sample. Sequenced sample: blood. These receptors were collected from a woman between 18 and 29 years old with Graves' hyperthyroidism.

This clonotype was seen ten or more times. The V and J genes are TRBV27 and TRBJ2-7, with D perhaps TRBD1 (5 bases). V shed 0 bases and J shed 2 bases, with 17 bases lying between them. The CDR3 covers 17 residues. Germline CDR1 reads MNHEY; CDR2 reads SMNVEV (reference sequence). The CDR3, as DNA: TGTGCCAGCAGTTTATCGGCCCCAGTGACAGCAACCTACGAGCAGTACTTC. Its translation: CASSLSAPVTATYEQYF.

This clonotype occurred many times. The genes are TRBV5-1 and TRBJ1-1; D is perhaps TRBD1 (5 bases). V was clipped by 7 bases and J by 3 bases, with 13 bases between them. There are 13 residues in the CDR3. Germline CDR1 reads SGHRS; CDR2 reads YFSETQ. The DNA for the CDR3 is TGCGCCAGCCGTTCGGGGGTCCACACTGAAGCTTTCTTT. It is translated as CASRSGVHTEAFF.

This clonotype was detected ten times or more. The J gene is TRBJ2-7, the V gene TRBV12-3 or TRBV12-4; 11 bases line up with TRBD2. Losses at the gene ends were 5 bases for V and 3 bases for J; bases not matched to a gene: 3. CDR3 length: 14 amino acids. The CDR3 DNA is TGTGCCAGCAGTGCGGGACTAGCGGACTACGAGCAGTACTTC. Translated, it gives CASSAGLADYEQYF.

This clonotype occurred many times. The chain combines TRBV12-3 or TRBV12-4 with TRBJ2-1, with no clear D. The CDR3 runs to 15 residues. V was pared by 5 bases and J by 2 bases, with 13 bases between. The CDR3 DNA follows: TGTGCCAGCAGTCCCCGACACAGAACCTACAATGAGCAGTTCTTC. It yields the protein CASSPRHRTYNEQFF.

The CDR3 DNA is TGCAGTGCCCTTGACCCTCTAGCGAGTCTCCAAGAGACCCAGTACTTC. Residues: CSALDPLASLQETQYF. V and J are TRBV20-1 and TRBJ2-5; D is perhaps TRBD2 (6 bases). V was clipped by 6 bases and J by 1 base, with 21 bases between them. Looked up from germline, CDR1 is DFQATT and CDR2 is SNEGSKA (reference sequence). This CDR3 region has 16 residues.

This clonotype was found a few times. The chain joins TRBV7-8 to TRBJ1-2, with D possibly being TRBD1 (5 bases). The V gene's germline CDR1 is SGHVS and CDR2 FQNEAQ. Trimming removed 7 bases at V and 8 bases at J, with 26 bases between. The length of the CDR3 is 16 residues. CDR3 amino acids: CASTTLLGRAGGGYTF. CDR3 DNA sequence: TGTGCCAGCACCACACTTCTCGGGAGGGCGGGGGGAGGCTACACCTTC.

CDR3 DNA sequence: TGCAGTGCGAGTGCAGGCAATGAGCAGTTCTTC. Translating it yields CSASAGNEQFF. The chain joins TRBV20-1 to TRBJ2-1; D ambiguous. V was pared by 6 bases and J by 6 bases, with 9 bases between. Germline V CDR1 and CDR2: DFQATT, SNEGSKA (reference sequence). The CDR3 has 11 residues.

This clonotype was recorded many times. The V gene is TRBV29-1, the J gene TRBJ1-1, with D hard to call. Trimming shortened V by 3 bases and J by 0 bases, and 11 bases separated the two germline ends. Germline lookup yields CDR1 SQVTM and CDR2 ANQGSEA. The CDR3 sequence is 14 residues long. The chain's CDR3 is CSVEDPTMNTEAFF. The CDR3, as DNA: TGCAGCGTTGAGGACCCGACAATGAACACTGAAGCTTTCTTT.

Remarks on this clonotype: A much larger clonotype is one base distant, so this may be a read error. The J gene is TRBJ2-5, the V gene TRBV27; D ambiguous. In germline, CDR1 is MNHEY, CDR2 SMNVEV (reference sequence). The germline V and J ends were trimmed by 0 bases and 4 bases, with 9 bases remaining between them. This CDR3 contains 14 residues. The CDR3 here is CASSLSDGPETQYF. The CDR3 DNA is TGTGCCAGCAGTTTATCGGATGGTCCAGAGACCCAGTACTTC.

The sample holds many counts of this clonotype. The gene calls are TRBV9 and TRBJ2-3, with 10 bases fitting TRBD2. From germline, CDR1 is SGDLS and CDR2 YYNGEE. The V gene end was trimmed by 0 bases and the J gene end by 4 bases; junction bases not matched to a gene: 5. The CDR3 length is 16 residues. This CDR3 reads CASSVELAGNSDTQYF. The CDR3 DNA follows: TGTGCCAGCAGCGTAGAACTAGCGGGGAACTCAGATACGCAGTATTTT.

This clonotype was recorded a few times. The V call is TRBV29-1, the J call TRBJ2-7; D ambiguous. Germline CDR1 and CDR2: SQVTM and ANQGSEA. There are 9 residues in the CDR3. The V end was cut by 8 bases, the J end by 6 bases, with 8 bases between. The CDR3 nucleotides read TGCAGCCCTCCCCGCGAGCAGTACGTC. Translation gives CSPPREQYV.

This clonotype was recorded at least ten times. This sequence joins TRBV24-1 and TRBJ1-4; maybe TRBD1 (6 bases). Looked up from germline, CDR1 is KGHDR and CDR2 is SFDVKD. V was pared by 3 bases and J by 6 bases, with 13 bases between. The CDR3 has 15 residues. Here the CDR3 DNA reads TGTGCCACCAGTGATCCCAGCGGGGGCGATGAAAAACTGTTTTTT. Amino acid sequence: CATSDPSGGDEKLFF.

In regard to this clonotype: A much larger clone differs from this one at a single base, so this may be a read error. This chain joins TRBV27 and TRBJ1-2; 7 bases agree with TRBD1. Per the germline V gene, CDR1 is MNHEY and CDR2 is SMNVEV (reference sequence). The length of the CDR3 is 15 residues. The V and J ends lost 7 bases and 8 bases, in that order; junction bases with no gene match: 16. DNA for the CDR3: TGTGCCAGCACCCGAAACCCCACAGGGGCGCCGGGCTACACCTTC. Its protein is CASTRNPTGAPGYTF.

DNA for the CDR3: TGTGCCAGCAGTTACTTTTTTTCAGGGAACACTGAAGCTTTCTTT. Its protein is CASSYFFSGNTEAFF. The chain carries TRBV6-2 or TRBV6-3 and TRBJ1-1; D is unclear. The CDR3 consists of 15 residues. Germline-derived CDR1 and CDR2 are MNHEY and SVGEGT. Trimming stripped 1 base from V and 1 base from J, with 10 bases between.

This clonotype was recorded many times. The genes are TRBV30 and TRBJ1-6; no clear D. The CDR3 totals 13 residues. With 1 base removed from V and 10 bases from J, the gap between germline ends came to 11 bases. Germline lookup yields CDR1 GTSNPN and CDR2 SVGIG (reference sequence). Here the CDR3 reads CAWSDLWGSPLHF. The DNA for the CDR3 is TGTGCCTGGAGTGACCTTTGGGGATCACCCCTCCACTTT.

There are many counts of this clonotype. This rearrangement joins TRBV2 to TRBJ2-3, with 9 bases aligning to TRBD2. Trimming cost V 6 bases and J 5 bases; bases outside gene matches: 9. This CDR3 comprises 15 residues. Germline values: CDR1 SNHLY, CDR2 FYNNEI. The CDR3 here is CASSGLAPRGDTQYF. In nucleotides, the CDR3 is TGTGCCAGCAGCGGACTAGCGCCACGGGGAGATACGCAGTATTTT.

About this clonotype: A much more abundant neighbour one base away suggests this may be a read error. J is TRBJ1-4 and V is TRBV15, with D possibly TRBD1 on 5 matching bases. This CDR3 region has 13 residues. The germline V gene has CDR1 LNHNV and CDR2 YYDKDF (reference sequence). CDR3 protein: CYTQGGYNEELFF. CDR3 DNA: TGTTATACCCAGGGAGGGTATAATGAAGAACTGTTTTTT.

This clonotype occurred many times. The CDR3 DNA reads TGCAGTGCCGTACCTATGGGGACTAGCGCGCGGAGCTCCTACAATGAGCAGTTCTTC. It yields the protein CSAVPMGTSARSSYNEQFF. The chain links TRBV20-1 to TRBJ2-1, with 10 bases matching TRBD2. There are 19 residues in the CDR3. Germline lookup yields CDR1 DFQATT and CDR2 SNEGSKA (reference sequence). V dropped 6 bases and J dropped 0; count of bases not matched to a gene: 17.

This clonotype was found many times. V is TRBV27 and J is TRBJ2-1, with 9 bases lining up with TRBD2. Germline-derived CDR1 and CDR2 are MNHEY and SMNVEV (reference sequence). This CDR3 contains 16 residues. With 0 bases clipped from V and 0 bases from J, the junction kept 0 bases outside the gene matches. CDR3 DNA: TGTGCCAGCAGTTTATCTAGCGGGAGCTCCTACAATGAGCAGTTCTTC. Protein: CASSLSSGSSYNEQFF.

This clonotype was seen at least ten times. The gene calls are TRBV6-2 or TRBV6-3 and TRBJ2-7; D gene ambiguous. The CDR3 is 14 amino acids. The germline V gene encodes CDR1 MNHEY and CDR2 SVGEGT. The ends were cut back, 7 bases at V and 1 base at J, with 14 bases in the middle. The CDR3 DNA reads as TGTGCCAGCATAGACTTCCCAAGGTCCTACGAGCAGTACGTC. It encodes CASIDFPRSYEQYV.